This record looks at one T cell receptor (beta chain) sequence and its context. Sequencing used immunoSEQ multiplex PCR; TCRdb keeps in-frame clones, though not all of them. The sample yields about 94,000 clones, 90% seen once. This sample was included in a study of control samples from healthy donors and cancer patients. In germline, CDR1 is SNHLY, CDR2 FYNNEI. The ends lost 5 bases at V and 3 bases at J; junction bases unmatched: 3. This CDR3 is 13 amino acids long. The V call is TRBV2, the J call TRBJ1-1, with TRBD1 identical over 7 bases. The sequenced material came from blood. This TCR was recovered from a woman aged 18-29 years in good health. The CDR3 nucleotides are TGTGCCAGCAGTCTCGGACAGGACACTGAAGCTTTCTTT. This sequence encodes CASSLGQDTEAFF.